In its sample, the clone carrying this T cell receptor (beta chain) was seen a few times. Its antigen is undetermined. The data are from a study of chemoradiotherapy in HPV16-positive cancers. The germline V gene encodes CDR1 SQVTM and CDR2 ANQGSEA. The CDR3 has 10 amino acids. V was clipped by 4 bases and J by 7 bases, with 5 bases between them. Study-level results: HPV-specific T cells were functionally defined from only a couple of HPV16-positive patients. During treatment, candidate HPV-specific clones and E7-related motifs expanded in tumor.

TCRdb's copy holds only in-frame clones and misses some; the assay was immunoSEQ multiplex PCR. The table has fewer than 20,000 clones, more than 70% seen once; the top ten hold 9.5% to 13%. The chain uses TRBV29-1 and TRBJ2-1, with D hard to call. This sequence was found in a human donor with HPV-associated anogenital cancer. Sample collection occurred from a patient who underwent chemoradiotherapy. The CDR3: CSVGGNEQFF. The CDR3 bases are TGCAGCGTTGGGGGTAATGAGCAGTTCTTC.